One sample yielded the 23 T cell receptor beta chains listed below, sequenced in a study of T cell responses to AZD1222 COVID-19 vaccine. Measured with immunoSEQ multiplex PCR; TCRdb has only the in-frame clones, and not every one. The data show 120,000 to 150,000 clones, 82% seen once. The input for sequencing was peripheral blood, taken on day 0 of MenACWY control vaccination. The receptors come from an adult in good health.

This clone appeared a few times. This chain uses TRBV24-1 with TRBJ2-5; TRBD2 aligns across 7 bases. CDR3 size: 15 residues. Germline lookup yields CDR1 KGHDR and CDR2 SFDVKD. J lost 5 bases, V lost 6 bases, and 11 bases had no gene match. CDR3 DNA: TGTGCCACCAGTCCGCCGGGAGGTGGCGGTGAGACCCAGTACTTC. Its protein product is CATSPPGGGGETQYF.

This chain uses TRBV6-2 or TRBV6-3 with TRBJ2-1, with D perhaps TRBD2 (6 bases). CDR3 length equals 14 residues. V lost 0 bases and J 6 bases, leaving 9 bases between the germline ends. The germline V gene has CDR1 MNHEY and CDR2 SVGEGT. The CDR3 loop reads CASSYSRLVNEQFF. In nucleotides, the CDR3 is TGTGCCAGCAGTTACTCGAGACTAGTCAATGAGCAGTTCTTC.

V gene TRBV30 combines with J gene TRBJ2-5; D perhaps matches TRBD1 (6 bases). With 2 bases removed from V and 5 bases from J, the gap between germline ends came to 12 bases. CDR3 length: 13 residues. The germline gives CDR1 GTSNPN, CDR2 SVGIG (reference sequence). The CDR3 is CAWSTGTRETQYF. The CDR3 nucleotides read TGTGCCTGGAGTACAGGGACGAGGGAGACCCAGTACTTC.

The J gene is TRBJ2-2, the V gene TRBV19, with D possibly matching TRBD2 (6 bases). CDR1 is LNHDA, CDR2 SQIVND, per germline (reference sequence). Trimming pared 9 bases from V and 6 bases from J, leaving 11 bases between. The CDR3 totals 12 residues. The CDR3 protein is CASGGSPGELFF. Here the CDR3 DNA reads TGTGCCAGCGGAGGGAGCCCCGGGGAGCTGTTTTTT.

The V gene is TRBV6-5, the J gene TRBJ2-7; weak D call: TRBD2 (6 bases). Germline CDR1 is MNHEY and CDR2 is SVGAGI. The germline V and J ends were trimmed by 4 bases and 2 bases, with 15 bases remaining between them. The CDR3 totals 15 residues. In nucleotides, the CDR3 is TGTGCCAGCAGTTCCGGTGCCGGGAGAACCTACGAGCAGTACTTC. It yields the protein CASSSGAGRTYEQYF.

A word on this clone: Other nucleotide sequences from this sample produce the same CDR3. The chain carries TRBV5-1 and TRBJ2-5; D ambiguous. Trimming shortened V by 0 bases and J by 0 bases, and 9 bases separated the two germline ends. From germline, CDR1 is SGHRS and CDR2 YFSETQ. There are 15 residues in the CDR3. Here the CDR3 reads CASSLAGLYQETQYF. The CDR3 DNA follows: TGCGCCAGCAGCTTGGCCGGGCTTTACCAAGAGACCCAGTACTTC.

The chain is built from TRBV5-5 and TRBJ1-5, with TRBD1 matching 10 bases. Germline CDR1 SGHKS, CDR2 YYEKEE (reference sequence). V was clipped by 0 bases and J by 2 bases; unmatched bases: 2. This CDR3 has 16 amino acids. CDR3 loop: CASSLEGTGGNQPQHF. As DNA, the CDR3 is TGTGCCAGCAGCTTGGAGGGGACAGGGGGCAATCAGCCCCAGCATTTT.

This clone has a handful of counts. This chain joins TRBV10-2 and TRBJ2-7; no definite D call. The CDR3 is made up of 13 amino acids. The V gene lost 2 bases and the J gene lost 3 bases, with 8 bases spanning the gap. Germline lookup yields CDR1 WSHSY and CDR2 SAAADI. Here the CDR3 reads CASSENQLYEQYF. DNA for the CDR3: TGCGCCAGCAGTGAGAACCAACTCTACGAGCAGTACTTC.

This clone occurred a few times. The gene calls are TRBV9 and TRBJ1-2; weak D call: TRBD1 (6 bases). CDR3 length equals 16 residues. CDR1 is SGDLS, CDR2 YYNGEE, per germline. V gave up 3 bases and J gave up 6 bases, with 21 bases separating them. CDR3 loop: CASSARGIGVRDGYTF. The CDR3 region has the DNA TGTGCCAGCAGCGCGAGGGGGATCGGGGTTCGGGATGGCTACACCTTC. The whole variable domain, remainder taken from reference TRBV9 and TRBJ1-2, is DSGVTQTPKHLITATGQRVTLRCSPRSGDLSVYWYQQSLDQGLQFLIQYYNGEERAKGNILERFSAQQFPDLHSELNLSSLELGDSALYFCASSARGIGVRDGYTFGSGTRLTVV.

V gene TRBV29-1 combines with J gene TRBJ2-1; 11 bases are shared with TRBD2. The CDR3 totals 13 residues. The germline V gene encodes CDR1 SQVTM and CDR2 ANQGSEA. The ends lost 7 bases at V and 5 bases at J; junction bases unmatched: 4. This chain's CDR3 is CSAATSGDNEQFF. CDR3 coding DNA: TGCAGCGCCGCGACTAGCGGGGACAATGAGCAGTTCTTC.

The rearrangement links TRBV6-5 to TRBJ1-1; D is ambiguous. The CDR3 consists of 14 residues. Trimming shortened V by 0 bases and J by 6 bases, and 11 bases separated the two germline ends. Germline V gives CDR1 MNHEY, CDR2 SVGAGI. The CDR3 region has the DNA TGTGCCAGCAGTTACTCGGCCCCGTACGCTGAAGCTTTCTTT. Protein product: CASSYSAPYAEAFF.

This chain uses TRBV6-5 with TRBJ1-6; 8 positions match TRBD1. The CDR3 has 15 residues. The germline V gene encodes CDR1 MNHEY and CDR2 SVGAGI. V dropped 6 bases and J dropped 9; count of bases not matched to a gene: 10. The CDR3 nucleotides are TGTGCCAGCAGCCCGGCAACAGGGGGGGGTTCACCCCTCCACTTT. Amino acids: CASSPATGGGSPLHF.

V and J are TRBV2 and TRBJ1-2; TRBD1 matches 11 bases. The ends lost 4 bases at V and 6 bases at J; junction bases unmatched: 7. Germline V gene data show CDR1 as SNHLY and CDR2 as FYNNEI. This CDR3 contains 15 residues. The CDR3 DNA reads TGTGCCAGCAGTGGGGGGACAGGGGGGTTTCATGGCTACACCTTC. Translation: CASSGGTGGFHGYTF. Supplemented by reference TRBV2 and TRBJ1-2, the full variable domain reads EPEVTQTPSHQVTQMGQEVILRCVPISNHLYFYWYRQILGQKVEFLVSFYNNEISEKSEIFDDQFSVERPDGSNFTLKIRSTKLEDSAMYFCASSGGTGGFHGYTFGSGTRLTVV.

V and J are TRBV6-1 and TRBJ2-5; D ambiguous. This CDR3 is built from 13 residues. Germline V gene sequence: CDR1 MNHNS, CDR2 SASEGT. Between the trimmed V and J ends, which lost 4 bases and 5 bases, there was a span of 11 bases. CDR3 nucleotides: TGTGCCAGCAGTGTACAGAATACCGAGACCCAGTACTTC. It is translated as CASSVQNTETQYF.

The CDR3 DNA follows: TGTGCCAGCAGCCCGCAGGGAAGGTTCACTGAAGCTTTCTTT. Its translation is CASSPQGRFTEAFF. The gene calls are TRBV7-9 and TRBJ1-1; tentative D call: TRBD1 (5 bases). In germline, CDR1 is SEHNR, CDR2 FQNEAQ (reference sequence). This CDR3 spans 14 amino acids. The V gene lost 5 bases and the J gene lost 4 bases, with 14 bases spanning the gap.

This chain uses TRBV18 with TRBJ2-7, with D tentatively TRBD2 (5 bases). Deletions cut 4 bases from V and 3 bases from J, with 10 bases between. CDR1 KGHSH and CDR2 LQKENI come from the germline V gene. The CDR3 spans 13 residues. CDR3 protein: CASSRGPDYEQYF. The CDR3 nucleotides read TGTGCCAGCTCACGAGGGCCCGACTACGAGCAGTACTTC.

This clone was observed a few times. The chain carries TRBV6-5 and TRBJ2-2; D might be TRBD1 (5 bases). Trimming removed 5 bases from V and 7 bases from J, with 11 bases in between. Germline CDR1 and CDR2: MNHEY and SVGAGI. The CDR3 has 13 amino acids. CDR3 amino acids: CASSQTAHGELFF. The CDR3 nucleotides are TGTGCCAGCAGTCAGACAGCGCACGGGGAGCTGTTTTTT.

The CDR3 bases are TGTGCTGCCGGGACAGGGACTACCTACGAGCAGTACGTC. Its translation is CAAGTGTTYEQYV. V usage is TRBV28 and J usage is TRBJ2-7, with 9 bases that match TRBD1. The CDR3 spans 13 residues. Germline assignment: CDR1 MDHEN and CDR2 SYDVKM.

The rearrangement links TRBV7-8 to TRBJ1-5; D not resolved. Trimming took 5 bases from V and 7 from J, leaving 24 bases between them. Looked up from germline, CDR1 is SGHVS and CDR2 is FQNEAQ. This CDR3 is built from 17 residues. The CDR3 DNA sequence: TGTGCCAGCAGCCGTTCCCAGGCAGCCTGGGGTAAACAGCCCCAGCATTTT. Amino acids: CASSRSQAAWGKQPQHF. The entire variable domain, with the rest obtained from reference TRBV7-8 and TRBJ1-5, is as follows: GAGVSQSPRYKVAKRGQDVALRCDPISGHVSLFWYQQALGQGPEFLTYFQNEAQLDKSGLPSDRFFAERPEGSVSTLKIQRTQQEDSAVYLCASSRSQAAWGKQPQHFGDGTRLSIL.

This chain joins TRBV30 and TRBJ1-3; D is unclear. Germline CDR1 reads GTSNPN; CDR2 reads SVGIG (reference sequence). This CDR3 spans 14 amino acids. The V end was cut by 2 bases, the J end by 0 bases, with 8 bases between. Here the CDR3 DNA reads TGTGCCTGGAGTTTGGGCCTCTCTGGAAACACCATATATTTT. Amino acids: CAWSLGLSGNTIYF.

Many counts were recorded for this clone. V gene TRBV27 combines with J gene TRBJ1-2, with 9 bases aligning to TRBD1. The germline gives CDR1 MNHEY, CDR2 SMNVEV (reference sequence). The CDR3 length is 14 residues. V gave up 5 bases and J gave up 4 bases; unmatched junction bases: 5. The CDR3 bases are TGTGCCAGCAGTCCCGGGACAGGGACCTATGGCTACACCTTC. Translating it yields CASSPGTGTYGYTF.

This CDR3 is CASSLAGTKGRETQYF. CDR3 nucleotides: TGTGCCAGCAGCTTAGCCGGGACCAAGGGGAGAGAGACCCAGTACTTC. The gene calls are TRBV7-9 and TRBJ2-5; perhaps D is TRBD1 or TRBD2 (5 bases each). The germline V and J ends were trimmed by 0 bases and 4 bases, with 15 bases remaining between them. CDR1 is SEHNR and CDR2 is FQNEAQ in the germline V gene (reference sequence). CDR3 length: 16 residues.

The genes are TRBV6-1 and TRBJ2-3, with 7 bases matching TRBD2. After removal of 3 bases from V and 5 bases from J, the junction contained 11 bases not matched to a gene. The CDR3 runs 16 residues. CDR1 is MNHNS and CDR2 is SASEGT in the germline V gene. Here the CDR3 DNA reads TGTGCCAGCAGTGATCCAACTAGCGCGAAGGGAGATACGCAGTATTTT. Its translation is CASSDPTSAKGDTQYF.